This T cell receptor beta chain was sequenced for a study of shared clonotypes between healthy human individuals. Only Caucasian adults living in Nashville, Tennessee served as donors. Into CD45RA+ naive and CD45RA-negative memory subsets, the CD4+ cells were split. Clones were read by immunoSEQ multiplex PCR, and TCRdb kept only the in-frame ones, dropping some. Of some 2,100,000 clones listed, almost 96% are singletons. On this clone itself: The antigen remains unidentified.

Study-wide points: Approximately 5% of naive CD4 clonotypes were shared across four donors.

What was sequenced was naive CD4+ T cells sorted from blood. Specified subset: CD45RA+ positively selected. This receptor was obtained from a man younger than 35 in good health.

Written as DNA, the CDR3 is TGTGCCAGCAGCTTGGGAGGTCTGAGTCAGACTACCCGCGAGACCCAGTACTTC. It encodes CASSLGGLSQTTRETQYF. J is TRBJ2-5 and V is TRBV5-8, with D possibly TRBD2 on 5 matching bases. V lost 0 bases to trimming and J lost 5 bases, with 23 bases between them. In germline, CDR1 is SGHTS, CDR2 YDEGEE. The CDR3 has 18 residues.